The clone carrying this T cell receptor (beta chain) has ten or more counts. Antigen: not known. The record originates from a study of breast tumors, draining lymph nodes, adjacent tissues. Axillary draining lymph nodes of breast cancer patients supplied the node samples. The study, taken as a whole, reports: Tumor and nontumor repertoires were significantly more similar in luminal-like than in basal-like breast cancer. That most tumor T cells come from lymph nodes remained unproven. Tumor TCR diversity was below lymph nodes but above nontumor tissue.

The V gene lost 0 bases and the J gene lost 5 bases, with 7 bases spanning the gap. The CDR3 totals 12 residues. Germline V gene data show CDR1 as GTSNPN and CDR2 as SVGIG (reference sequence). TCRdb re-called the multiplex PCR reads through MiXCR, storing one row per CDR3 protein. The sample carries about 150,000 distinct CDR3 sequences, around 20% recorded once. The sequencing sample was made of axillary lymph node tissue. This clonotype originated in a female donor with breast cancer. Some clones in this sample may be carry-over from other donors' samples. The V and J genes are TRBV30 and TRBJ2-5; D is unclear. The CDR3 is CAWSVKGETQYF. In DNA form, the CDR3 reads TGTGCCTGGAGTGTGAAGGGCGAGACCCAGTACTTC. Full variable domain (outside the CDR3, taken from reference TRBV30 and TRBJ2-5): SQTIHQWPATLVQPVGSPLSLECTVEGTSNPNLYWYRQAAGRGLQLLFYSVGIGQISSEVPQNLSASRPQDRQFILSSKKLLLSDSGFYLCAWSVKGETQYFGPGTRLLVL.